The 29 T cell receptor beta chains below were found in one sample sequenced in a study of shared clonotypes between healthy human individuals (dated by TCRdb to the early 2020s). Library preparation employed the immunoSEQ multiplex PCR assay. In its TCRdb copy, this immuneACCESS table keeps in-frame sequences only and misses some clones. Where compared with another copy, unresolved V genes explain less than half of these, and the others have no known cause. This sample gives over a million clones in total; roughly 74% of them show up just once. The ten largest clones represent roughly 0.61% of the sample. Input material: memory CD4+ T cells from PBMCs. Read against the paper, the sample's cell subset or site label means: CD45RA-negative fraction. The origin of the receptors is a man aged 18 to 35 in good health. Some clones in this sample may be carry-over from other donors' samples.

This clone is a singleton in its sample. The same CDR3 also results from other DNA sequences found in this sample. The gene calls are TRBV27 and TRBJ1-2; D is ambiguous. V was cut by 1 base and J by 5 bases, with 5 bases left in between. The V gene's germline CDR1 is MNHEY and CDR2 SMNVEV (reference sequence). The CDR3 is made up of 12 amino acids. CDR3 DNA: TGTGCCAGCAGTTTATTAGGGTATGGCTACACCTTC. Amino acid sequence: CASSLLGYGYTF.

The sample holds a few counts of this clone. The genes are TRBV11-3 and TRBJ2-1, with a weak D call TRBD1 (6 bases). Germline loops: CDR1 SGHNT, CDR2 YENEEA. The CDR3 is 15 amino acids. The V gene lost 0 bases and the J gene lost 6 bases, with 12 bases spanning the gap. The DNA for the CDR3 is TGTGCCAGCAGCTTAGATTACGCCAGGGGCAATGAGCAGTTCTTC. It yields the protein CASSLDYARGNEQFF.

This rearrangement joins TRBV7-9 to TRBJ1-3; unclear D gene. The germline CDR1 and CDR2 sequences are SEHNR and FQNEAQ (reference sequence). V gave up 10 bases and J gave up 1 base, with 26 bases separating them. The CDR3 consists of 18 residues. CDR3: CANAKLLSRGGSGNTIYF. The CDR3 region has the DNA TGTGCCAACGCTAAACTTTTGAGTCGGGGAGGGTCTGGAAACACCATATATTTT.

Worth noting for this clone: At one of its ends the junction is not consistent with the germline gene, which may arise from a read error. This chain joins TRBV5-6 and TRBJ2-1; D not resolved. Per the germline V gene, CDR1 is SGHDT and CDR2 is YYEEEE. The CDR3 spans 14 residues. The CDR3 spells CASSPVALYSEQFF. CDR3 coding DNA: TGTGCCAGCAGCCCGGTGGCCCTCTACAGTGAGCAGTTCTTC.

This sequence joins TRBV6-5 and TRBJ1-2, with a weak D call TRBD1 (6 bases). There are 13 residues in the CDR3. The germline V and J ends were trimmed by 7 bases and 3 bases, with 12 bases remaining between them. Germline-derived CDR1 and CDR2 are MNHEY and SVGAGI. The CDR3 protein is CASIVGADYGYTF. The CDR3 DNA is TGTGCCAGCATTGTGGGGGCCGACTATGGCTACACCTTC.

The rearrangement links TRBV18 to TRBJ2-5, with 10 positions matching TRBD1. V dropped 5 bases and J dropped 0; count of bases not matched to a gene: 6. This CDR3 region has 16 residues. Germline values: CDR1 KGHSH, CDR2 LQKENI. For the CDR3, the DNA is TGTGCCAGCTCAAAAATGACAGGGGGCTACCAAGAGACCCAGTACTTC. This encodes CASSKMTGGYQETQYF.

This clone was counted between two and nine times. The chain uses TRBV28 and TRBJ1-2; D is unclear. Germline loops: CDR1 MDHEN, CDR2 SYDVKM. The V end was cut by 7 bases, the J end by 4 bases, with 13 bases between. The CDR3 loop spans 13 amino acids. CDR3 in DNA: TGTGCCAGCACCTCGCCCGGAGCCTATGGCTACACCTTC. Its translation: CASTSPGAYGYTF.

The chain carries TRBV6-1 and TRBJ2-7; 7 bases agree with TRBD2. Germline CDR1 is MNHNS and CDR2 is SASEGT. The V gene end was trimmed by 8 bases and the J gene end by 7 bases; junction bases not matched to a gene: 11. The CDR3 runs 13 residues. In DNA, the CDR3 is TGTGCCAGCGATCAGTGGGTAGCGGGTGAGCAGTACTTC. It yields the protein CASDQWVAGEQYF.

The chain has TRBV5-6 and TRBJ2-7; D tentatively reads TRBD1 or TRBD2 (5 bases each). Germline CDR1 is SGHDT and CDR2 is YYEEEE. The V end was cut by 4 bases, the J end by 1 base, with 18 bases between. This CDR3 has 16 residues. The CDR3 DNA follows: TGTGCCAGCAGCCCCCCGAGGGGATTAAAGTCCTACGAGCAGTACTTC. Residues: CASSPPRGLKSYEQYF. Full variable domain (outside the CDR3, taken from reference TRBV5-6 and TRBJ2-7): DAGVTQSPTHLIKTRGQQVTLRCSPKSGHDTVSWYQQALGQGPQFIFQYYEEEERQRGNFPDRFSGHQFPNYSSELNVNALLLGDSALYLCASSPPRGLKSYEQYFGPGTRLTVT.

This chain connects TRBV15 to TRBJ2-3; D gene uncertain. Between the trimmed V and J ends, which lost 4 bases and 4 bases, there was a span of 15 bases. The CDR3 totals 15 residues. CDR1 and CDR2 (germline): LNHNV, YYDKDF (reference sequence). The CDR3 coding sequence is TGTGCCACCAGCAACCGGGTCACTCTTCCAGATACGCAGTATTTT. Translated, it gives CATSNRVTLPDTQYF.

The V call is TRBV2, the J call TRBJ2-7; no clear D gene. Per germline, CDR1 SNHLY and CDR2 FYNNEI. With 6 bases removed from V and 3 bases from J, the gap between germline ends came to 9 bases. The CDR3 runs 12 residues. This chain's CDR3 is CASSQPSYEQYF. The CDR3 DNA follows: TGTGCCAGCAGCCAACCTAGCTACGAGCAGTACTTC.

This chain links TRBV6-1 with TRBJ2-5, with D hard to call. Between the trimmed V and J ends, which lost 6 bases and 4 bases, there was a span of 9 bases. The germline V gene has CDR1 MNHNS and CDR2 SASEGT. The CDR3 spans 12 residues. The CDR3 region has the DNA TGTGCCAGCAGCGGAAGCCGAGAGACCCAGTACTTC. Its translation is CASSGSRETQYF.

The rearrangement joins TRBV19 to TRBJ1-3, with D tentatively TRBD1 (5 bases). Trimming removed 6 bases from V and 0 bases from J, with 15 bases in between. The CDR3 covers 16 residues. CDR1 is LNHDA, CDR2 SQIVND, per germline (reference sequence). The CDR3 region has the DNA TGTGCCAGTAGCATCACAGGAACCCTCTCTGGAAACACCATATATTTT. Translation: CASSITGTLSGNTIYF.

The chain joins TRBV28 to TRBJ2-1; 7 bases fit TRBD2. Germline trimming cut 2 bases from V and 4 bases from J; bases unmatched to any gene: 5. The germline CDR1 and CDR2 sequences are MDHEN and SYDVKM. The CDR3 spans 15 residues. The CDR3 sequence: CASSLAGAGYNEQFF. The CDR3, as DNA: TGTGCCAGCAGTTTAGCGGGAGCCGGTTACAATGAGCAGTTCTTC.

J is TRBJ2-5 and V is TRBV2; D unresolved. CDR1 is SNHLY and CDR2 is FYNNEI in the germline V gene. The length of the CDR3 is 13 residues. V was pared by 3 bases and J by 5 bases, with 10 bases between. CDR3 in amino acids: CASSDWVSETQYF. The CDR3 DNA reads as TGTGCCAGCAGTGACTGGGTTTCGGAGACCCAGTACTTC.

V is TRBV11-2 and J is TRBJ2-1; D not resolved. This CDR3 region has 13 residues. Trimming took 1 base from V and 2 from J, leaving 3 bases between them. Germline lookup yields CDR1 SGHAT and CDR2 FQNNGV. As DNA, the CDR3 is TGTGCCAGCAGCTTAGGAACCTACAATGAGCAGTTCTTC. This sequence encodes CASSLGTYNEQFF.

This clone came up a few times. This chain links TRBV20-1 with TRBJ1-2, with D maybe TRBD1 (6 bases). The CDR3 loop spans 11 amino acids. Germline CDR1 reads DFQATT; CDR2 reads SNEGSKA (reference sequence). The CDR3 DNA reads as TGCAAGGGCTCAGGGGTCTATGGCTACACCTTC. It yields the protein CKGSGVYGYTF.

This clone appeared once. The rearrangement links TRBV7-3 to TRBJ2-3, with 9 positions matching TRBD1. Losses at the gene ends were 4 bases for V and 5 bases for J; bases not matched to a gene: 4. This CDR3 contains 14 residues. The V gene's germline CDR1 is SGHTA and CDR2 FQGTGA. The CDR3 nucleotides are TGTGCCAGCAGCTCGGGACAGGGAAGAGATACGCAGTATTTT. Translated, it gives CASSSGQGRDTQYF.

With respect to this clone: A single base separates this from a much larger clone, so it may be a read error. V gene TRBV7-2 combines with J gene TRBJ2-2; D gene unclear. The CDR3 runs to 12 residues. Per germline, CDR1 SGHTA and CDR2 FQGNSA. The ends were cut back, 2 bases at V and 7 bases at J, with 5 bases in the middle. For the CDR3, the DNA is TGTGCCAGCAGCTTAAGTGTCGGGGAGCTGTTTTTT. Protein: CASSLSVGELFF.

For this clone: Other DNA sequences in this sample translate to the same CDR3. The chain recombines TRBV19 with TRBJ1-3; D unresolved. The CDR3 has 13 amino acids. Germline CDR1 LNHDA, CDR2 SQIVND (reference sequence). The V end lost 5 bases, the J end lost 0 bases, and 5 bases lay between the germline ends. The CDR3 reads CASSLSSGNTIYF. The DNA for the CDR3 is TGTGCCAGTAGTCTGTCCTCTGGAAACACCATATATTTT.

This clone appeared a single time. The V gene is TRBV27, the J gene TRBJ2-1, with 11 bases that match TRBD2. Germline CDR1 reads MNHEY; CDR2 reads SMNVEV (reference sequence). J lost 3 bases, V lost 3 bases, and 13 bases had no gene match. The CDR3 contains 19 residues. The CDR3 loop is CASSFPELAGDWNYNEQFF. The DNA for the CDR3 is TGTGCCAGCAGTTTCCCCGAACTAGCGGGAGATTGGAACTACAATGAGCAGTTCTTC.

This clone was seen a single time. With a much larger clone just one base away, this may be a read error. The sample contains more than one DNA sequence encoding this CDR3. This chain uses TRBV6-5 with TRBJ2-3, with a tentative D call TRBD1 (6 bases). CDR1 is MNHEY and CDR2 is SVGAGI in the germline V gene. Trimming left V 2 bases short and J 4 bases short, with 7 bases between. The CDR3 runs 13 residues. The CDR3 region is CASSYPGADTQYF. The DNA of the CDR3 is TGTGCCAGCAGTTACCCAGGGGCAGATACGCAGTATTTT.

The chain carries TRBV5-4 and TRBJ1-1; D is possibly TRBD1 (5 bases). The CDR3 is 16 amino acids. Germline V lookup: CDR1 SGHNT, CDR2 YYREEE (reference sequence). The V end lost 4 bases, the J end lost 2 bases, and 18 bases lay between the germline ends. CDR3 loop: CASSPLGATANTEAFF. In nucleotides, the CDR3 is TGTGCCAGCAGCCCCCTCGGTGCGACAGCCAACACTGAAGCTTTCTTT.

The chain is built from TRBV7-9 and TRBJ1-2, with D possibly being TRBD1 (5 bases). The CDR3 spans 13 residues. V was clipped by 5 bases and J by 8 bases, with 15 bases between them. Germline CDR1 and CDR2: SEHNR and FQNEAQ (reference sequence). CDR3 in amino acids: CASSPPGGGGYTF. The CDR3 nucleotides are TGTGCCAGCAGCCCTCCCGGGGGAGGGGGCTACACCTTC.

V is TRBV5-1 and J is TRBJ2-5; D remains unclear. Trimming removed 3 bases at V and 1 base at J, with 4 bases between. Germline lookup yields CDR1 SGHRS and CDR2 YFSETQ. CDR3 size: 12 residues. The CDR3 sequence: CASSSIQETQYF. In nucleotides, the CDR3 is TGCGCCAGCAGCTCGATCCAAGAGACCCAGTACTTC.

Note on this clone: The same CDR3 can be traced to other DNA sequences in this sample. This chain connects TRBV28 to TRBJ1-5, with TRBD1 matching over 7 bases. Germline V gives CDR1 MDHEN, CDR2 SYDVKM. Germline trimming cut 6 bases from V and 0 bases from J; bases unmatched to any gene: 2. This CDR3 comprises 14 residues. The CDR3 region has the DNA TGTGCCAGCAGGCAGGGGGGTAGCAATCAGCCCCAGCATTTT. Translation: CASRQGGSNQPQHF.

CDR3 bases: TGTGCCAGCAGCTTGGACAGGTCAGAGACCCAGTACTTC. It encodes CASSLDRSETQYF. The chain uses TRBV7-3 and TRBJ2-5, with TRBD1 matching over 7 bases. Germline V gene data show CDR1 as SGHTA and CDR2 as FQGTGA. After removal of 3 bases from V and 4 bases from J, the junction contained 2 bases not matched to a gene. This CDR3 comprises 13 residues.

In its sample, this clone was seen once. The CDR3 nucleotides are TGTGCCAGCAGCTTAAGGGTCCGAGATGGCTACACCTTC. Translating it yields CASSLRVRDGYTF. This sequence joins TRBV7-2 and TRBJ1-2; D is unresolved. From germline, CDR1 is SGHTA and CDR2 FQGNSA. V dropped 2 bases and J dropped 6 bases, with 10 bases sitting between them. The CDR3 has 13 residues.

The rearrangement joins TRBV7-2 to TRBJ2-7; tentatively, D is TRBD2 (5 bases). Per the germline V gene, CDR1 is SGHTA and CDR2 is FQGNSA. This CDR3 comprises 15 residues. Trimming removed 4 bases at V and 2 bases at J, with 15 bases between. CDR3 amino acids: CASSYDFQRPYEQYF. Here the CDR3 DNA reads TGTGCCAGCAGCTACGACTTCCAGCGGCCCTACGAGCAGTACTTC. Based on the CDR3 plus reference TRBV7-2 and TRBJ2-7, the full variable domain is GAGVSQSPSNKVTEKGKDVELRCDPISGHTALYWYRQSLGQGLEFLIYFQGNSAPDKSGLPSDRFSAERTGGSVSTLTIQRTQQEDSAVYLCASSYDFQRPYEQYFGPGTRLTVT.